Sequencing of this TCR beta chain was carried out in a study of T-cell reconstitution after alpha-beta-depleted transplantation in children. This clonotype was detected only a few times. Using unique molecular identifiers, the investigators prepared the TCRbeta library. TCRdb ran MiXCR on the PCR reads and lists one entry per CDR3 protein. In the table there are about 610,000 distinct CDR3 sequences, roughly a tenth of which are singletons. V trimming: 4 bases; J trimming: 0 bases; junction bases outside the gene matches: 19. Germline loops: CDR1 SGHTA, CDR2 FQGTGA. This CDR3 is built from 22 residues.

The TCR comes from a human donor who donated a stem cell graft to a child with acute myeloid leukemia. The rearrangement links TRBV7-3 to TRBJ2-3; 13 bases line up with TRBD2. The input for sequencing was PBMCs from the stem cell graft donor, taken from the stem cell graft. In DNA, the CDR3 is TGTGCCAGCAGCTGGTATCAGGGTTTTAGGACTAGCGGGAGTGCTAGCACAGATACGCAGTATTTT. Translated: CASSWYQGFRTSGSASTDTQYF.